This entry concerns a single T cell receptor beta chain. The sample comes from a study of blood T cell repertoires in COVID-19. Turning to the study itself: The study drew acute and convalescent COVID-19 samples from the United States, Italy and Spain. From T cells, B-cell-depleted T cells, or PBMCs came the material, which was cDNA or gDNA.

The germline CDR1 and CDR2 sequences are SGHDN and FVKESK. This CDR3 has 14 amino acids. The trim removed 10 bases at V and 7 bases at J, leaving 13 bases unmatched. Original processing notes: Counts of nucleated cells, estimated from reference gene primer amplification, were obtained. Sequencing was performed with immunoSEQ multiplex PCR; in TCRdb, only in-frame clones are kept and a portion is missing. V, J and clone size were drawn from that table, and D and trimming were deduced from the DNA. The sample shows about 260,000 clones, around 93% of them seen only once. Categorization into cohorts depended on clinical history that participants reported.

The chain carries TRBV14 and TRBJ2-1; 7 bases map to TRBD2. Sequencing was performed on PBMCs or T cells enriched from blood (not recorded which). The sequence came from a man aged 40-55 years who had been exposed to COVID-19. This CDR3 reads CATGWGGLVNEQFF. As DNA, the CDR3 is TGTGCCACCGGATGGGGGGGGTTAGTGAATGAGCAGTTCTTC.